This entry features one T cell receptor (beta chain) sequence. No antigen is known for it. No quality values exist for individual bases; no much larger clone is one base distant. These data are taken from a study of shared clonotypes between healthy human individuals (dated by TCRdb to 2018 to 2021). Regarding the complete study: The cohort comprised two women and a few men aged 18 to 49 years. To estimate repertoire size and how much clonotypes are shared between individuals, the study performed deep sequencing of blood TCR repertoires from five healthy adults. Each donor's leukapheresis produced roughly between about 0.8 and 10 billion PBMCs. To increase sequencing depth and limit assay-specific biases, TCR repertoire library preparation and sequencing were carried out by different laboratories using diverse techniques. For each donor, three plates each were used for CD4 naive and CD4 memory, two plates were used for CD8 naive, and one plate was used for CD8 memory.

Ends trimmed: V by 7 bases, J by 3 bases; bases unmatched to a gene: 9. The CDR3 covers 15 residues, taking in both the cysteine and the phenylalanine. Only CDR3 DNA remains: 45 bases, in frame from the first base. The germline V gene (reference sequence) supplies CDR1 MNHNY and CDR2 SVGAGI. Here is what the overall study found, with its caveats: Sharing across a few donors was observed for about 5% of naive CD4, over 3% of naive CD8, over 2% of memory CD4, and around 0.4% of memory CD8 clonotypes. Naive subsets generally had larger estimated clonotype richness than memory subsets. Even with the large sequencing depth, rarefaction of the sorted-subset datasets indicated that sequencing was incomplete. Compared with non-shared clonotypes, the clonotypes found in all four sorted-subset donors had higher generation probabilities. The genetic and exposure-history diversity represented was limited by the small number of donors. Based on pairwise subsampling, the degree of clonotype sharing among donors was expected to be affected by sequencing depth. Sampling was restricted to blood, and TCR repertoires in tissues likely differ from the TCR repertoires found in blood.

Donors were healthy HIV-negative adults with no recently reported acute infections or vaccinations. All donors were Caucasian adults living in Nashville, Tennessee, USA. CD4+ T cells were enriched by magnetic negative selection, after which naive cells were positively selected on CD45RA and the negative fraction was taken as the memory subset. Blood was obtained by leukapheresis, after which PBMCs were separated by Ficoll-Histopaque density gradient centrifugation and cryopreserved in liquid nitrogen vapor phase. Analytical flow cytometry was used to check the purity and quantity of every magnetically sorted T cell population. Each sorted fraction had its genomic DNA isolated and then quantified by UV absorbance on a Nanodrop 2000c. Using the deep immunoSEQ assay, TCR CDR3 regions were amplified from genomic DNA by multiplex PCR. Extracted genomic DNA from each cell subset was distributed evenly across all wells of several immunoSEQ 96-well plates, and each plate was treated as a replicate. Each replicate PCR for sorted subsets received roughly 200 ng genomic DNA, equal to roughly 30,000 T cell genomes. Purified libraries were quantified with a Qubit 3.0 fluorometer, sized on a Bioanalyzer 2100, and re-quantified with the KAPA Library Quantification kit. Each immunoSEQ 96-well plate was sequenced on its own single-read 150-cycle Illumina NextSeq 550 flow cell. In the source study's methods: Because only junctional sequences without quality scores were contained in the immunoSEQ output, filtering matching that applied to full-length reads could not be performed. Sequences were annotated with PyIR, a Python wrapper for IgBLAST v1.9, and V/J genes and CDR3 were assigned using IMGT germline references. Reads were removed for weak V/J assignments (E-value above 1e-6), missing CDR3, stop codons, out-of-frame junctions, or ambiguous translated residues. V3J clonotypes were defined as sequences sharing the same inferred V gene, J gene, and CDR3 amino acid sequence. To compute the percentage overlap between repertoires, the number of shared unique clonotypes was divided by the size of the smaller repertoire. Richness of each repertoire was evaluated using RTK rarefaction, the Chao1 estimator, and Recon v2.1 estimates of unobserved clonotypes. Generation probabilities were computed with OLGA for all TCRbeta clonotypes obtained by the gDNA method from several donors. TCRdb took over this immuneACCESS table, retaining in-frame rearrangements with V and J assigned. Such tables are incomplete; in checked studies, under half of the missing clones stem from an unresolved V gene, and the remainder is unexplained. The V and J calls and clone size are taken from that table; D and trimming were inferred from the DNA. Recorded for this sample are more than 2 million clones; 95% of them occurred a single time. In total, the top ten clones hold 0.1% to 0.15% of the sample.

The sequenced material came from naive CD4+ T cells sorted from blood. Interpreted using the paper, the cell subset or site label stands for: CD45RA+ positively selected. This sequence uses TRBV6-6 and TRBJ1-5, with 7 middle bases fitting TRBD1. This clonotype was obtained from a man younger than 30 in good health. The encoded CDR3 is CASTPGTAYNQPQHF. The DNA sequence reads TGTGCCAGCACCCCAGGGACAGCCTACAATCAGCCCCAGCATTTT.